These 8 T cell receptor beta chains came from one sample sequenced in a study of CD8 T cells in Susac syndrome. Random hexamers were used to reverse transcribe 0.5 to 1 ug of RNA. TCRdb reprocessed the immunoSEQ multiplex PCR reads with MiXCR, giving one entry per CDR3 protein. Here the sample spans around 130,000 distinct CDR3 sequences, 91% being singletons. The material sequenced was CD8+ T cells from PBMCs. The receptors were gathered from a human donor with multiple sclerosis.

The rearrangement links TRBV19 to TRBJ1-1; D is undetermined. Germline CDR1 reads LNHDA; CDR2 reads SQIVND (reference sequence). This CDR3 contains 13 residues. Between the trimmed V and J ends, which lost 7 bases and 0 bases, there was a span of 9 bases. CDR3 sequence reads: CASKGPLNTEAFF. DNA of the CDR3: TGTGCCAGTAAGGGTCCGCTGAACACTGAAGCTTTCTTT.

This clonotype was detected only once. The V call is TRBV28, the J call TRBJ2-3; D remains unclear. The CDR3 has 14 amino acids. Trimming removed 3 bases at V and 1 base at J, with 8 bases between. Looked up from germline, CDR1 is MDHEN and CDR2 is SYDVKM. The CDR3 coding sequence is TGTGCCAGCAGTTTTTTAAGCGGCACAGATACGCAGTATTTT. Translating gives CASSFLSGTDTQYF.

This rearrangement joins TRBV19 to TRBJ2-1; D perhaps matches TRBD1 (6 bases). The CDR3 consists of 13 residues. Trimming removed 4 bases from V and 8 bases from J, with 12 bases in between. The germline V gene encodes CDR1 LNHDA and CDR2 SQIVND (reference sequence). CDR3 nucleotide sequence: TGTGCCAGTAGTAGTTCGGCAGGGGATGAGCAGTTCTTC. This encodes CASSSSAGDEQFF.

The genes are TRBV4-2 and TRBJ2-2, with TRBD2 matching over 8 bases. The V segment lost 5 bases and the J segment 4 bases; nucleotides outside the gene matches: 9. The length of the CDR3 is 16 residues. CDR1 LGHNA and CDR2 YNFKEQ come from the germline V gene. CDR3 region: CASSAGGGLSTGELFF. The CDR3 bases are TGTGCCAGCAGCGCCGGGGGGGGACTGAGCACCGGGGAGCTGTTTTTT.

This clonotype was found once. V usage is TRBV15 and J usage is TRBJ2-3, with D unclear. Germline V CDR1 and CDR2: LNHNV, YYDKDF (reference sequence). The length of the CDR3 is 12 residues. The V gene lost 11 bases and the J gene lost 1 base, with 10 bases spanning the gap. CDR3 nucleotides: TGTGCCTCCGGCCCTCGCACAGATACGCAGTATTTT. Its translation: CASGPRTDTQYF.

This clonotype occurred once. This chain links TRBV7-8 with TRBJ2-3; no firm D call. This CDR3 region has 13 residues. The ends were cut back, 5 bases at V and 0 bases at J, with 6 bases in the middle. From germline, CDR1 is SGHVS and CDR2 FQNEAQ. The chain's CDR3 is CASSASSTDTQYF. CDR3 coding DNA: TGTGCCAGCAGCGCTTCTAGCACAGATACGCAGTATTTT.

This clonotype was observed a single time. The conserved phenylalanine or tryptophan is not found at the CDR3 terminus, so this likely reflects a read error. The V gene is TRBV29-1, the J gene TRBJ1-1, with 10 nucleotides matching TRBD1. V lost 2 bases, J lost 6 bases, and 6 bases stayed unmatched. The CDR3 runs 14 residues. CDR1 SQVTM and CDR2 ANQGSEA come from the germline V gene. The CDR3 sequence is CSVEPGQGYAEAFL. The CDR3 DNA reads TGCAGCGTTGAACCGGGACAGGGGTACGCTGAAGCTTTCCTT.

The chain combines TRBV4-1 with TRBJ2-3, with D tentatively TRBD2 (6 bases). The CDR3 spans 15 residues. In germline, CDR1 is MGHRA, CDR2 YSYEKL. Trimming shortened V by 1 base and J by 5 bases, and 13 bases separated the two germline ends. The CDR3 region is CASSQVQSGVDTQYF. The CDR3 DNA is TGCGCCAGCAGCCAAGTACAGTCGGGGGTAGATACGCAGTATTTT.